Sequencing of this T cell receptor beta chain was carried out in a study of shared clonotypes between healthy human individuals. Sorted-subset replicate PCRs used roughly 220 ng DNA, some 31,000 T cell genomes. The protocol was immunoSEQ multiplex PCR, while the TCRdb copy is restricted to in-frame clones and leaves out a portion. This table holds 2 million to 3 million clones, around nine tenths found once. Germline loops: CDR1 SGHTA, CDR2 FQGNSA. V was trimmed by 1 base and J by 0 bases, leaving 10 bases between them. The CDR3 contains 15 residues. Every one of the donors was a Caucasian adult that lived in Nashville, Tennessee.

Sequenced material: naive CD4+ T cells sorted from blood. Subset given: CD45RA+ positively selected. The rearrangement joins TRBV7-2 to TRBJ2-7, with D hard to call. The source is a man aged 18-30 years in good health. The CDR3 loop reads CASSLEPIASYEQYF. Here the CDR3 DNA reads TGTGCCAGCAGCTTAGAACCTATTGCCTCCTACGAGCAGTACTTC.